The rows below give T cell receptor beta chains drawn from one sample of a study of CD8+ T cells in alopecia areata. Produced via immunoSEQ multiplex PCR; TCRdb's table is partial and in-frame only. This sample carries more than 100,000 clones, around 50% of them seen once, and the ten largest clones take more than 8%. The source material was CD4+ T cells sorted from blood. The receptors were gathered from a human donor in good health. CDR3s include the opening cysteine and the closing phenylalanine or tryptophan. The D gene is left open where the match is weak. Size values are once, few and many counts, or a class for expanded clones, and some rows have none.

d_call: -
v_call: TRBV7-2
j_call: TRBJ2-5
clone_size: -
cdr3_aa: CASSLGSRPETQYF
cdr3_nt: TGTGCCAGCAGCTTAGGTAGCCGCCCAGAGACCCAGTACTTC

d_call: -
v_call: TRBV10-3
j_call: TRBJ2-5
clone_size: once
cdr3_aa: CAISAQGQETQYF
cdr3_nt: TGTGCCATCAGTGCCCAGGGGCAAGAGACCCAGTACTTC

d_call: -
v_call: TRBV7-2
j_call: TRBJ1-2
clone_size: -
cdr3_aa: CASSLLVGPGYTF
cdr3_nt: TGTGCCAGCAGCTTGTTAGTGGGTCCCGGCTACACCTTC

d_call: TRBD1
v_call: TRBV7-9
j_call: TRBJ2-7
clone_size: -
cdr3_aa: CASSLAGTAVF
cdr3_nt: TGTGCCAGCAGCTTAGCCGGGACAGCCGTTTTC

d_call: TRBD2
v_call: TRBV30
j_call: TRBJ2-3
clone_size: -
cdr3_aa: CAWSRTSGVDTQYF
cdr3_nt: TGTGCCTGGAGTCGGACTAGCGGGGTTGATACGCAGTATTTT

d_call: -
v_call: TRBV6-5
j_call: TRBJ1-3
clone_size: -
cdr3_aa: CASSYGRSSGNTIYF
cdr3_nt: TGTGCCAGCAGTTATGGACGGAGCTCTGGAAACACCATATATTTT

d_call: -
v_call: TRBV6-5
j_call: TRBJ2-5
clone_size: -
cdr3_aa: CASSYPRAEETQYF
cdr3_nt: TGTGCCAGCAGTTACCCGAGGGCAGAAGAGACCCAGTACTTC

d_call: TRBD1
v_call: TRBV4-2
j_call: TRBJ2-7
clone_size: -
cdr3_aa: CASKRDRGLYEQYF
cdr3_nt: TGTGCCAGCAAACGGGACAGGGGGCTCTACGAGCAGTACTTC

d_call: -
v_call: TRBV6-1
j_call: TRBJ1-1
clone_size: -
cdr3_aa: CASSEAKQVNTEAFF
cdr3_nt: TGTGCCAGCAGTGAAGCGAAGCAGGTTAACACTGAAGCTTTCTTT

d_call: TRBD1
v_call: TRBV29-1
j_call: TRBJ1-1
clone_size: -
cdr3_aa: CSVPGQGITEAFF
cdr3_nt: TGCAGCGTTCCCGGACAGGGTATCACTGAAGCTTTCTTT

d_call: TRBD1
v_call: TRBV7-2
j_call: TRBJ2-4
clone_size: -
cdr3_aa: CASSLGYGTGDIQYF
cdr3_nt: TGTGCCAGCAGCTTAGGATATGGGACAGGGGACATTCAGTACTTC

d_call: -
v_call: TRBV6-5
j_call: TRBJ1-5
clone_size: -
cdr3_aa: CASSYSVGSNQPQHF
cdr3_nt: TGTGCCAGCAGTTACTCGGTAGGAAGCAATCAGCCCCAGCATTTT

d_call: TRBD2
v_call: TRBV5-8
j_call: TRBJ2-5
clone_size: few
cdr3_aa: CASSLFGGGAPRETQYF
cdr3_nt: TGTGCCAGCAGCTTGTTCGGCGGGGGGGCCCCCCGAGAGACCCAGTACTTC

d_call: -
v_call: TRBV1
j_call: TRBJ2-1
clone_size: few
cdr3_aa: CTSSQDLGLASYNEQFF
cdr3_nt: TGCACCAGCAGCCAAGACCTCGGACTAGCGAGCTACAATGAGCAGTTCTTC

d_call: TRBD1
v_call: TRBV30
j_call: TRBJ2-7
clone_size: -
cdr3_aa: CAWSGQGVSYEQYF
cdr3_nt: TGTGCCTGGAGTGGGCAGGGGGTCTCCTACGAGCAGTACTTC

d_call: -
v_call: TRBV27
j_call: TRBJ1-2
clone_size: -
cdr3_aa: CASSSQTVPYGYTF
cdr3_nt: TGTGCCAGCAGTTCGCAGACAGTCCCCTATGGCTACACCTTC

d_call: TRBD1
v_call: TRBV30
j_call: TRBJ1-2
clone_size: once
cdr3_aa: CAWSVWDRGNYGYTF
cdr3_nt: TGTGCCTGGAGTGTATGGGACAGGGGGAACTATGGCTACACCTTC

d_call: -
v_call: TRBV30
j_call: TRBJ1-4
clone_size: -
cdr3_aa: CAWSKSGVEKLFF
cdr3_nt: TGTGCCTGGAGTAAGAGCGGGGTCGAAAAACTGTTTTTT

d_call: -
v_call: TRBV7-9
j_call: TRBJ1-2
clone_size: -
cdr3_aa: CASSPLGVDYGYTF
cdr3_nt: TGTGCCAGCAGCCCCTTGGGTGTTGACTATGGCTACACCTTC

d_call: -
v_call: TRBV15
j_call: TRBJ2-5
clone_size: -
cdr3_aa: CATSRDLETQYF
cdr3_nt: TGTGCCACCAGCAGAGATCTGGAGACCCAGTACTTC